Below, 21 T cell receptor beta chains from the same sample are listed, as sequenced in a study of cytomegalovirus exposure and HLA in healthy donors. Primers: 60 Vbeta forward and 13 Jbeta reverse. Clones were sequenced by immunoSEQ multiplex PCR, and TCRdb holds only the in-frame ones, with some missing. The data show about 160,000 clones, approximately 83% seen once. Specimen: PBMCs. All receptors derive from a woman under 30 in good health and CMV-seronegative.

The rearrangement links TRBV27 to TRBJ2-5, with 12 nucleotides matching TRBD1. The V segment lost 10 bases and the J segment 4 bases; nucleotides outside the gene matches: 4. Germline-derived CDR1 and CDR2 are MNHEY and SMNVEV (reference sequence). This CDR3 contains 13 residues. CDR3 DNA sequence: TGTGCCACCCGGGACAGGGGGCTAGAGACCCAGTACTTC. Protein product: CATRDRGLETQYF.

This clone was observed a handful of times. Other DNA sequences within the sample encode an identical CDR3. The chain recombines TRBV5-6 with TRBJ1-5; 9 bases map to TRBD1. Trimming at V came to 0 bases and at J to 6 bases, leaving 4 bases not matched to a gene. Germline CDR1 and CDR2: SGHDT and YYEEEE. The CDR3 length is 15 residues. The CDR3 sequence: CASSLGQGVGQPQHF. The CDR3, as DNA: TGTGCCAGCAGCTTGGGACAGGGGGTGGGTCAGCCCCAGCATTTT. Using reference TRBV5-6 and TRBJ1-5 for the parts outside the CDR3, the full variable domain is DAGVTQSPTHLIKTRGQQVTLRCSPKSGHDTVSWYQQALGQGPQFIFQYYEEEERQRGNFPDRFSGHQFPNYSSELNVNALLLGDSALYLCASSLGQGVGQPQHFGDGTRLSIL.

This chain joins TRBV5-6 and TRBJ2-3, with 10 bases fitting TRBD2. The CDR3 has 17 residues. Trimming cost V 1 base and J 2 bases; bases outside gene matches: 7. CDR1 and CDR2 (germline): SGHDT, YYEEEE. The CDR3 bases are TGTGCCAGCAGCTTGTTCGGACTAGCGGTGGACACAGATACGCAGTATTTT. Translating it yields CASSLFGLAVDTDTQYF.

This chain connects TRBV6-6 to TRBJ2-7; D not resolved. The CDR3 is 13 residues long. Trimming cost V 5 bases and J 0 bases, with 8 bases left between them. CDR1 and CDR2 (germline): MNHNY, SVGAGI (reference sequence). CDR3 sequence: CASSTEISYEQYF. As DNA, the CDR3 is TGTGCCAGCAGTACCGAGATCTCCTACGAGCAGTACTTC.

The rearrangement joins TRBV6-4 to TRBJ1-4; D is ambiguous. Trimming removed 4 bases at V and 6 bases at J, with 12 bases between. From germline, CDR1 is MRHNA and CDR2 SNTAGT. The CDR3 has 14 residues. The CDR3, as DNA: TGTGCCAGCAGTGCTCGGGGTAAGGATGAAAAACTGTTTTTT. Translating gives CASSARGKDEKLFF.

This sequence joins TRBV5-5 and TRBJ1-4; D possibly corresponds to TRBD1 (5 bases). Trimming left V 2 bases short and J 5 bases short, with 13 bases between. The germline V gene has CDR1 SGHKS and CDR2 YYEKEE (reference sequence). The CDR3 length is 15 residues. The CDR3: CASSLTPRGNEKLFF. CDR3 in DNA: TGTGCCAGCAGCTTAACCCCCCGGGGGAATGAAAAACTGTTTTTT.

The V and J genes are TRBV6-5 and TRBJ2-5; 8 positions agree with TRBD2. This CDR3 region has 14 residues. The germline gives CDR1 MNHEY, CDR2 SVGAGI. Germline trimming cut 2 bases from V and 5 bases from J; bases unmatched to any gene: 4. DNA for the CDR3: TGTGCCAGCAGTTACCGGGGGGGCGGGGAGACCCAGTACTTC. As protein: CASSYRGGGETQYF.

This rearrangement joins TRBV6-6 to TRBJ1-2; TRBD1 matches at 9 bases. This CDR3 is 14 amino acids long. V shed 6 bases, J shed 2 bases, and the junction held 4 bases outside the gene matches. CDR1 is MNHNY and CDR2 is SVGAGI in the germline V gene (reference sequence). As DNA, the CDR3 is TGTGCCAGCAGACGACAGGGGGGGAACTATGGCTACACCTTC. Amino acids: CASRRQGGNYGYTF.

This chain connects TRBV14 to TRBJ2-5, with D unresolved. This CDR3 comprises 16 residues. Germline values: CDR1 SGHDN, CDR2 FVKESK. V was trimmed by 4 bases and J by 5 bases, leaving 20 bases between them. The CDR3 is CASSPSVRSVGETQYF. In DNA form, the CDR3 reads TGTGCCAGCAGCCCGTCGGTGCGTTCGGTCGGGGAGACCCAGTACTTC.

The V gene is TRBV6-1, the J gene TRBJ2-7; TRBD1 is a possible D gene (5 bases). Trimming cost V 10 bases and J 3 bases, with 16 bases left between them. This CDR3 has 13 residues. The germline V gene encodes CDR1 MNHNS and CDR2 SASEGT. The CDR3 nucleotides read TGTGCCACCCTAGGGGCTGGGAACTACGAGCAGTACTTC. Translated: CATLGAGNYEQYF.

The CDR3: CASGGSGGAQTYEQYF. As DNA, the CDR3 is TGTGCCAGCGGTGGGAGCGGGGGGGCCCAGACCTACGAGCAGTACTTC. The chain has TRBV18 and TRBJ2-7; 10 nucleotides line up with TRBD2. Losses at the gene ends were 8 bases for V and 2 bases for J; bases not matched to a gene: 12. The CDR3 consists of 16 residues. Per germline, CDR1 KGHSH and CDR2 LQKENI.

In its sample, this clone was seen once. The J gene is TRBJ1-2, the V gene TRBV4-1; no reliable D call. Trimming cost V 1 base and J 8 bases, with 8 bases left between them. The CDR3 is 12 residues long. Germline CDR1 MGHRA, CDR2 YSYEKL. The CDR3 bases are TGCGCCAGCAGCCAAGGGCAGAAAGGCTACACCTTC. As protein: CASSQGQKGYTF.

This clone has just a few counts. V gene TRBV30 combines with J gene TRBJ1-5; maybe TRBD1 (5 bases). From germline, CDR1 is GTSNPN and CDR2 SVGIG (reference sequence). The CDR3 runs 15 residues. With 0 bases removed from V and 3 bases from J, the gap between germline ends came to 12 bases. In DNA, the CDR3 is TGTGCCTGGAGTGTTGTCCAGGGTTACAATCAGCCCCAGCATTTT. Translated: CAWSVVQGYNQPQHF.

This clone has only a few counts. The chain employs TRBV6-6 and TRBJ2-1; 10 bases match TRBD1. The CDR3 runs to 16 residues. V shed 4 bases, J shed 5 bases, and the junction held 8 bases outside the gene matches. Germline CDR1 is MNHNY and CDR2 is SVGAGI (reference sequence). The CDR3 DNA follows: TGTGCCAGCAGTTCCCAGGACAGGGGGGGCCACAATGAGCAGTTCTTC. Translation: CASSSQDRGGHNEQFF.

As for this clone: One end of the junction does not line up with germline, which may come from a read error. The rearrangement uses TRBV7-9 and TRBJ2-1; the match to TRBD2 covers 11 bases. The CDR3 spans 16 residues. Germline V gives CDR1 SEHNR, CDR2 FQNEAQ (reference sequence). The CDR3 loop is CSSSLQLAGAYNEQFF. The CDR3 nucleotides read TGTTCCAGCAGCTTACAACTAGCGGGGGCCTACAATGAGCAGTTCTTC.

This chain uses TRBV10-3 with TRBJ1-1; D possibly corresponds to TRBD1 (5 bases). The CDR3 sequence is 13 residues long. The V end lost 6 bases, the J end lost 3 bases, and 11 bases lay between the germline ends. The germline CDR1 and CDR2 sequences are ENHRY and SYGVKD. CDR3 amino acids: CAISDQGDTEAFF. The CDR3 bases are TGTGCCATCAGCGACCAGGGTGACACTGAAGCTTTCTTT.

The V call is TRBV5-8, the J call TRBJ2-5, with a weak D call TRBD2 (5 bases). V was pared by 1 base and J by 5 bases, with 9 bases between. The germline gives CDR1 SGHTS, CDR2 YDEGEE. The CDR3 is made up of 13 amino acids. DNA for the CDR3: TGTGCCAGCAGCTTGTGGCCGGGGGAGACCCAGTACTTC. Its protein is CASSLWPGETQYF. Using reference TRBV5-8 and TRBJ2-5 for the parts outside the CDR3, the full variable domain is EAGVTQSPTHLIKTRGQQATLRCSPISGHTSVYWYQQALGLGLQFLLWYDEGEERNRGNFPPRFSGRQFPNYSSELNVNALELEDSALYLCASSLWPGETQYFGPGTRLLVL.

The V gene is TRBV6-4, the J gene TRBJ1-5, with D possibly being TRBD1 (6 bases). This CDR3 spans 15 amino acids. Between the trimmed V and J ends, which lost 3 bases and 2 bases, there was a span of 11 bases. The germline CDR1 and CDR2 sequences are MRHNA and SNTAGT. CDR3 region: CASSERGGGNQPQHF. CDR3 coding DNA: TGTGCCAGCAGTGAGAGAGGGGGTGGCAATCAGCCCCAGCATTTT.

The CDR3 region is CASGQGTDTGELFF. For the CDR3, the DNA is TGTGCCAGCGGACAGGGGACCGACACCGGGGAGCTGTTTTTT. The J gene is TRBJ2-2, the V gene TRBV6-4; 9 nucleotides align to TRBD1. Germline V gives CDR1 MRHNA, CDR2 SNTAGT. CDR3 length: 14 residues. J gave up 3 bases and V 8 bases, and 4 bases lay outside the gene matches.

The V call is TRBV2, the J call TRBJ1-6; tentative D call: TRBD1 (6 bases). The V gene lost 6 bases and the J gene lost 7 bases, with 10 bases spanning the gap. The CDR3 spans 13 residues. The germline V gene encodes CDR1 SNHLY and CDR2 FYNNEI. CDR3 nucleotides: TGTGCCAGCAGCCCAGACAGGAATTCACCCCTCCACTTT. Amino acids: CASSPDRNSPLHF.

This clone appeared a single time. The gene calls are TRBV6-1 and TRBJ1-1; D is unclear. CDR3 size: 13 residues. The germline gives CDR1 MNHNS, CDR2 SASEGT. V gave up 1 base and J gave up 1 base, with 4 bases separating them. The CDR3 bases are TGTGCCAGCAGTGAAGGGAGGAACACTGAAGCTTTCTTT. Amino acids: CASSEGRNTEAFF.